This T cell receptor beta chain emerged from a study of T-cell reconstitution after alpha-beta-depleted transplantation in children. This clonotype was counted at least ten times. TCRbeta library construction was performed incorporating unique molecular identifiers. In TCRdb, the PCR reads were re-called with MiXCR into one record per CDR3 protein. Of about 640,000 distinct CDR3 sequences in the sample, approximately 17% were seen once. Trimming took off 1 base at V and 1 base at J, with 23 bases between the two ends. Germline loops: CDR1 DFQATT, CDR2 SNEGSKA (reference sequence). CDR3 length equals 19 residues.

Here the sequenced sample was PBMCs from the stem cell graft donor, taken from the stem cell graft. The rearrangement joins TRBV20-1 to TRBJ1-5; a weak D match, TRBD1 (5 bases). This receptor was taken from a human donor who donated a stem cell graft to a child with acute myeloid leukemia. The DNA for the CDR3 is TGCAGTGCTAGAGCCCCCGAGCGGGACCTACTCTGGAGCAATCAGCCCCAGCATTTT. Its protein is CSARAPERDLLWSNQPQHF.